The 10 T cell receptor beta chains below come from one sample, sequenced in a study of blood T cell repertoires in COVID-19. Assay used: immunoSEQ multiplex PCR; TCRdb lists only in-frame clones, some missing. The sample includes around 76,000 clones, around 80% of them seen just once. What was sequenced was peripheral blood. Receptors were obtained from a man over 45 with COVID-19, enrolled during active disease.

The table lists this clone with a few counts. The chain uses TRBV29-1 and TRBJ2-7; a weak D match, TRBD2 (5 bases). Trimming shortened V by 5 bases and J by 4 bases, and 15 bases separated the two germline ends. CDR3 length: 13 amino acids. Germline CDR1 is SQVTM and CDR2 is ANQGSEA. CDR3: CSVTDPRGYEQYF. The CDR3 region has the DNA TGCAGCGTTACGGATCCGAGAGGGTACGAGCAGTACTTC.

The chain couples TRBV4-1 to TRBJ1-2, with D tentatively TRBD1 (5 bases). Trimming cost V 0 bases and J 5 bases, with 10 bases left between them. The CDR3 spans 14 residues. Germline-derived CDR1 and CDR2 are MGHRA and YSYEKL. The CDR3 region is CASSQEEGPYGYTF. The CDR3 DNA sequence: TGCGCCAGCAGCCAAGAGGAGGGGCCATATGGCTACACCTTC.

Here the CDR3 reads CASVKGGNEQFF. For the CDR3, the DNA is TGTGCCAGCGTTAAAGGGGGCAATGAGCAGTTCTTC. The V gene is TRBV6-5, the J gene TRBJ2-1, with D tentatively TRBD1 (6 bases). The CDR3 consists of 12 residues. V was pared by 8 bases and J by 6 bases, with 11 bases between. CDR1 and CDR2 (germline): MNHEY, SVGAGI.

This clone is a singleton in its sample. V usage is TRBV28 and J usage is TRBJ1-3, with 9 bases lining up with TRBD1. The V segment lost 6 bases and the J segment 0 bases; nucleotides outside the gene matches: 6. Germline values: CDR1 MDHEN, CDR2 SYDVKM. CDR3 length: 16 amino acids. In DNA form, the CDR3 reads TGTGCCAGCAGATTAGGGACAGGGAGCTCTGGAAACACCATATATTTT. Translating gives CASRLGTGSSGNTIYF.

This clone was counted once. The V and J genes are TRBV24-1 and TRBJ2-1, with unresolved D. The germline CDR1 and CDR2 sequences are KGHDR and SFDVKD. The V gene lost 4 bases and the J gene lost 4 bases, with 19 bases spanning the gap. The CDR3 contains 17 residues. This chain's CDR3 is CATSDSAQNRVYNEQFF. DNA of the CDR3: TGTGCCACCAGTGACTCCGCACAAAACCGTGTGTACAATGAGCAGTTCTTC.

The genes are TRBV10-2 and TRBJ1-2, with TRBD1 identical over 7 bases. This CDR3 is 13 amino acids long. Unmatched junction bases numbered 2, after V lost 6 bases and J lost 1 base. Germline assignment: CDR1 WSHSY and CDR2 SAAADI. CDR3 DNA sequence: TGCGCCAGCAGAGGGGGCTTTAACTATGGCTACACCTTC. This codes for CASRGGFNYGYTF.

V and J are TRBV6-4 and TRBJ2-3; TRBD2 is a possible D gene (6 bases). The CDR3 loop spans 15 amino acids. Trimming stripped 4 bases from V and 4 bases from J, with 15 bases between. The germline V gene encodes CDR1 MRHNA and CDR2 SNTAGT. CDR3 coding DNA: TGTGCCAGCAGTGCTACGGGAGATGGTTCAGATACGCAGTATTTT. Translation gives CASSATGDGSDTQYF.

This chain links TRBV28 with TRBJ1-5; D perhaps matches TRBD1 (6 bases). The CDR3 covers 14 residues. Per the germline V gene, CDR1 is MDHEN and CDR2 is SYDVKM. Trimming pared 8 bases from V and 4 bases from J, leaving 15 bases between. CDR3 sequence: CASGSGGRNQPQHF. As DNA, the CDR3 is TGTGCCAGCGGTTCGGGGGGCCGAAATCAGCCCCAGCATTTT.

The genes are TRBV7-2 and TRBJ1-1; the D gene is possibly TRBD1 (6 bases). Trimming cost V 3 bases and J 4 bases, with 9 bases left between them. The CDR3 length is 13 residues. CDR1 and CDR2 from the germline V gene are SGHTA and FQGNSA. CDR3 DNA: TGTGCCAGCAGCTTCACAGGGTTCACTGAAGCTTTCTTT. The encoded protein is CASSFTGFTEAFF.

This chain links TRBV5-1 with TRBJ2-7, with a possible D match to TRBD1 (6 bases). The V gene lost 4 bases and the J gene lost 0 bases, with 17 bases spanning the gap. This CDR3 region has 16 residues. Germline CDR1 is SGHRS and CDR2 is YFSETQ. This chain's CDR3 is CASSKGQGRSSYEQYF. The CDR3 region has the DNA TGCGCCAGCAGCAAGGGACAAGGCCGGAGCTCCTACGAGCAGTACTTC.